The sample holds a few counts of the clone carrying this T cell receptor (beta chain). The antigen remains unidentified. What was amplified from RNA transcripts were TCR beta CDR3 regions. TCR CDR3 regions were first amplified by RT-PCR with HTBI primers. TCRdb independently ran MiXCR on the multiplex PCR reads; one entry per CDR3 protein. The sample holds around 350,000 distinct CDR3 sequences, around 15% seen once. This specimen belongs to a study of T cells in Graves' hyperthyroidism and ophthalmopathy. Study outcomes and limitations: Within blood appeared most thyroid clonotypes that had expanded above 0.001.

The CDR3 covers 16 residues. Per the germline V gene, CDR1 is LNHDA and CDR2 is SQIVND (reference sequence). The ends were cut back, 1 base at V and 2 bases at J, with 14 bases in the middle. The sample consisted of blood. The rearrangement uses TRBV19 and TRBJ1-2; D call uncertain. The TCR was taken from a woman under 40 with Graves' ophthalmopathy. The CDR3 DNA reads TGTGCCAGTAGTATAGGGTGGACTGGATTCAACTATGGCTACACCTTC. This codes for CASSIGWTGFNYGYTF.